This T cell receptor beta chain originates from a study of a mutant IDH1 vaccine in newly diagnosed glioma. Time point specified: baseline, week 1 (first vaccination visit). Treatment meaning: pre-vaccination baseline after standard-of-care therapy. There were new WHO grade 3 or 4 astrocytomas in the donors, and these were IDH1-mutant and ATRX-lost. This CDR3 region has 15 residues. CDR1 and CDR2 from the germline V gene are SGHVS and FQNEAQ. V lost 5 bases and J lost 15, with 25 bases in between. Here immunoSEQ multiplex PCR was the method, and the copy in TCRdb shows in-frame clones only, minus some. The sample lists 85,000 to 100,000 clones; 80% were seen once.

The receptor was isolated from a man in his forties with glioma. This chain connects TRBV7-8 to TRBJ1-4, with D tentatively TRBD1 (5 bases). The sequences come from PBMCs, collected from a glioma patient treated with radiotherapy, temozolomide or both. CDR3 sequence reads: CASSPRDGPLSGVFF. The DNA for the CDR3 is TGTGCCAGCAGCCCTCGGGACGGTCCGTTGTCTGGGGTGTTTTTT.